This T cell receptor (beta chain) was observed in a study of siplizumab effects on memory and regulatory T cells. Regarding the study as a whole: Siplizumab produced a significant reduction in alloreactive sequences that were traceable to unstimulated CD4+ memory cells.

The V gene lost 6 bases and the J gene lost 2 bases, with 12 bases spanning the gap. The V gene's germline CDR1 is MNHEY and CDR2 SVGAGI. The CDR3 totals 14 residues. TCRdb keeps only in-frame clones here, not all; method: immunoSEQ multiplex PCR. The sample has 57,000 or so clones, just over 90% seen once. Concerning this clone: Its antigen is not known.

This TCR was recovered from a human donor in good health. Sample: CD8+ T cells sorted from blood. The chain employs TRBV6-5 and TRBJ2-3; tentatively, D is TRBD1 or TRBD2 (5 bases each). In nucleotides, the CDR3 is TGTGCCAGCAGGTACGGGGCGATCACAGATACGCAGTATTTT. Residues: CASRYGAITDTQYF.